What follows is one T cell receptor beta chain and its context. Its binding antigen is unknown. No qualities accompany the bases; no much larger clone lies one base away. This sample was taken from a study of HIV-infected patients and healthy controls (dated 2014 in TCRdb). The cysteine opens and the phenylalanine closes a CDR3 of 15 amino acids. Of the read, only the CDR3 DNA is kept; its 45 bases are in frame from base 1. At the junction V is shortened by 3 bases and J by 3 bases, with 9 bases in between. The receptor library was made with 5' RACE. Sequenced on an Illumina MiSeq. Starting from the raw public reads, TCRdb applied fastp trimming at Q25, assembled clones with MiXCR and retained in-frame beta chains. One record per CDR3 amino acid sequence lists the most common genes and DNA. The sample table holds about 67,000 distinct CDR3 sequences, of which about a sixth were seen once. 5.5% to 7% of the sample comes from the top ten.

Material: CD4+ T cells from blood. The chain links TRBV12-3 or TRBV12-4 with TRBJ2-6; TRBD2 is perhaps the D gene, given 5 matching bases. This TCR derives from a human donor in good health. The CDR3 corresponds to CASSLWEYGANVLTF. The nucleotide sequence is given as TGTGCCAGCAGTTTGTGGGAGTATGGGGCCAACGTCCTGACTTTC.